The text below deals with one T cell receptor beta chain. This specimen belongs to a study of T cell changes during pregnancy in multiple sclerosis. From germline, CDR1 is WSHSY and CDR2 SAAADI. Losses at the gene ends were 0 bases for V and 12 bases for J; bases not matched to a gene: 10. This CDR3 is built from 17 residues. Sequencing used immunoSEQ multiplex PCR; TCRdb keeps in-frame clones, though not all of them. This table holds fewer than 50,000 clones, roughly 94% found once. The clonotype was recovered from a female donor with multiple sclerosis, enrolled in a pregnancy study. V gene TRBV10-2 combines with J gene TRBJ2-1; 14 bases agree with TRBD2. The input for sequencing was CD4+ T cells from peripheral blood mononuclear cells, taken in the third trimester of pregnancy. The CDR3 region is CASSESTGTSGSFGQFF. The CDR3 bases are TGCGCCAGCAGTGAGTCGACCGGGACTAGCGGGAGTTTTGGGCAGTTCTTC.